The sequence of this T cell receptor (beta chain) was determined in a study of long-term antiretroviral therapy in people with HIV. Study conclusions and caveats: Clones that expanded before ART (that is, prior to treatment) dominated the repertoire at all time points. The study collected no data on ART adherence, viral resistance or therapy changes.

Of note for this clone: The antigen remains unidentified.

Researchers ran immunoSEQ v3.0 at survey level. The repertoire was sequenced with immunoSEQ multiplex PCR; TCRdb's copy has only in-frame clones and lacks some. The sample comprises 30,000 or so clones, about 93% of which are singletons, and about a tenth rests with the top ten. Donors each had at least one pre-ART PBMC sample and at least two post-ART ones. The TCR was taken from a middle-aged man with HIV. The specimen was unsorted PBMCs, collected 6.2 years after starting antiretroviral therapy.

The CDR3: CASSLGQHYGYTF. CDR3 in DNA: TGTGCCAGCAGTTTGGGGCAGCACTATGGCTACACCTTC. The V gene is TRBV28, the J gene TRBJ1-2, with D possibly matching TRBD1 (5 bases). In germline, CDR1 is MDHEN, CDR2 SYDVKM. The CDR3 is 13 amino acids. V was trimmed by 3 bases and J by 3 bases, leaving 8 bases between them.